This is a list of T cell receptor beta chains from one sample in a study of blood T cell repertoires in COVID-19. Only in-frame clones appear in the TCRdb table, and some are missing; sequencing was by immunoSEQ multiplex PCR. Among over 75,000 clones listed, roughly 88% were seen once. Sequenced input: peripheral blood. These receptors were taken from a woman of 80 years or more with acute or convalescent COVID-19. CDR3s include the opening cysteine and the closing phenylalanine or tryptophan. A D gene is named only where the DNA matches it firmly. Part of the rows lack a size; the others show once, few, many or a class for expanded clones.

clone_size d_call j_call v_call cdr3_aa cdr3_nt
NA NA TRBJ2-7 TRBV9 CASSVGGHPYEQYF TGTGCCAGCAGCGTAGGAGGCCATCCCTACGAGCAGTACTTC
NA TRBD2 TRBJ2-2 TRBV6-2/TRBV6-3 CASSYGQLAGHTGELFF TGTGCCAGCAGTTATGGTCAGCTAGCGGGACACACCGGGGAGCTGTTTTTT
NA NA TRBJ1-3 TRBV24-1 CATIWTASGNTIYF TGTGCCACCATATGGACTGCCTCTGGAAACACCATATATTTT
NA TRBD1 TRBJ2-3 TRBV6-5 CASSAGTGLTDTQYF TGTGCCAGCTCGGCCGGGACAGGGCTCACAGATACGCAGTATTTT
NA TRBD2 TRBJ2-1 TRBV10-3 CAITSGRIYNEQFF TGTGCCATCACTAGCGGGAGAATCTACAATGAGCAGTTCTTC
NA TRBD1 TRBJ2-7 TRBV28 CASSLGTGEFGEQYF TGTGCCAGCAGTCTCGGGACAGGGGAGTTCGGCGAGCAGTACTTC
NA TRBD2 TRBJ2-3 TRBV11-3 CASSLSGLAENTQYF TGTGCCAGCAGCTTATCAGGACTAGCGGAGAATACGCAGTATTTT
few TRBD2 TRBJ2-1 TRBV7-2 CASSLGRGSYNEQFF TGTGCCAGCAGCTTAGGGCGGGGGTCCTACAATGAGCAGTTCTTC
few TRBD1 TRBJ1-3 TRBV5-1 CASSLGQGVDTIYF TGCGCCAGCAGCTTGGGCCAGGGGGTGGACACCATATATTTT
NA TRBD1 TRBJ2-3 TRBV28 CASSSTGKGTDTQYF TGTGCCAGCAGTTCGACAGGGAAAGGCACAGATACGCAGTATTTT
NA NA TRBJ2-1 TRBV11-3 CASSLEGLSYNEQFF TGTGCCAGCAGCTTAGAAGGACTTTCCTACAATGAGCAGTTCTTC
NA TRBD2 TRBJ2-5 TRBV18 CASSAGRGQETQYF TGTGCCAGCTCAGCCGGGAGGGGCCAAGAGACCCAGTACTTC
NA NA TRBJ1-4 TRBV29-1 CSASGGNEKLFF TGCAGCGCCTCCGGGGGGAATGAAAAACTGTTTTTT
NA TRBD1 TRBJ1-2 TRBV2 CASRTGVNYGYTF TGTGCCAGCAGGACAGGGGTCAACTATGGCTACACCTTC
once NA TRBJ1-2 TRBV7-9 CASSLDRGANYGYTF TGTGCCAGCAGCTTAGATCGGGGGGCAAACTATGGCTACACCTTC
NA NA TRBJ2-3 TRBV7-7 CASSLELASDTQYF TGTGCTAGCAGCTTGGAGCTAGCGTCAGATACGCAGTATTTT
NA NA TRBJ2-3 TRBV6-5 CASSLWETPDTQYF TGTGCCAGCAGTCTTTGGGAGACCCCAGATACGCAGTATTTT
NA TRBD1 TRBJ1-2 TRBV19 CASTPTGEDGYTF TGTGCCAGTACCCCGACAGGGGAGGATGGCTACACCTTC
NA NA TRBJ2-4 TRBV18 CASSPNNAAKNIQYF TGTGCCAGCTCACCAAATAATGCGGCCAAAAACATTCAGTACTTC
NA TRBD2 TRBJ2-1 TRBV7-3 CASGLSGGAWNEQFF TGTGCCAGCGGACTTAGCGGGGGGGCCTGGAATGAGCAGTTCTTC
NA TRBD2 TRBJ2-7 TRBV6-1 CASSAMGLGGSYEQYF TGTGCCAGCAGTGCCATGGGACTAGGCGGATCCTACGAGCAGTACTTC
NA NA TRBJ2-7 TRBV14 CASSQDGDTSYEQYF TGTGCCAGCAGCCAAGATGGGGACACCTCCTACGAGCAGTACTTC
NA NA TRBJ1-2 TRBV5-8 CASSPDSNYGYTF TGTGCCAGCAGCCCTGACAGCAACTATGGCTACACCTTC
NA NA TRBJ2-7 TRBV6-5 CASSYRNTGLSEQYF TGTGCCAGCAGTTACCGAAATACGGGATTGTCCGAGCAGTACTTC
NA NA TRBJ1-1 TRBV27 CASARGPVLNTEAFF TGTGCCAGCGCTAGAGGGCCGGTATTGAACACTGAAGCTTTCTTT
NA TRBD1 TRBJ1-2 TRBV6-5 CASSSDRGPYGYTF TGTGCCAGCAGCTCGGACAGGGGCCCTTATGGCTACACCTTC
NA TRBD1 TRBJ2-1 TRBV7-9 CASRRPGQSNEQFF TGTGCCAGCAGAAGACCGGGACAGAGTAATGAGCAGTTCTTC
NA TRBD1 TRBJ1-2 TRBV7-2 CASSPGTGGHYGYTF TGTGCCAGCAGCCCCGGGACAGGGGGACATTATGGCTACACCTTC
NA TRBD1 TRBJ2-7 TRBV5-6 CASSSIQGGYEQYF TGTGCCAGCAGCTCTATACAGGGGGGATACGAGCAGTACTTC
NA TRBD1 TRBJ1-4 TRBV19 CASRFSWTGKNEKLFF TGTGCCAGTCGATTCTCGTGGACAGGGAAAAATGAAAAACTGTTTTTT
many NA TRBJ1-3 TRBV6-5 CASRSTGSGNTIYF TGTGCCAGCAGGTCGACGGGCTCTGGAAACACCATATATTTT
NA NA TRBJ1-3 TRBV27 CASKPGHLSGNTIYF TGTGCCAGCAAACCAGGACATTTATCTGGAAACACCATATATTTT
NA NA TRBJ2-2 TRBV5-1 CASSLGRFGSGELFF TGCGCCAGCAGCTTGGGGAGATTCGGATCCGGGGAGCTGTTTTTT
NA NA TRBJ2-7 TRBV4-3 CASSQDSETAYEQYF TGCGCCAGCAGCCAAGATTCCGAGACAGCCTACGAGCAGTACTTC
NA NA TRBJ1-6 TRBV14 CASSQGLRTYNSPLHF TGTGCCAGCAGCCAGGGGCTAAGGACCTATAATTCACCCCTCCACTTT
NA NA TRBJ2-3 TRBV7-9 CASSPSTDTQYF TGTGCCAGCAGCCCAAGCACAGATACGCAGTATTTT
NA NA TRBJ2-1 TRBV27 CASSYRNQGGTPNNEQFF TGTGCCAGCAGTTACCGTAATCAAGGAGGGACCCCGAACAATGAGCAGTTCTTC
NA TRBD1 TRBJ1-2 TRBV3-1/TRBV3-2 CASSPDRGQSYGYTF TGTGCCAGCAGCCCGGACAGGGGGCAGTCCTATGGCTACACCTTC